One T cell receptor beta chain is described in this entry. Its specificity is not known. Germline lookup yields CDR1 SGHAT and CDR2 FQNNGV. This CDR3 spans 14 amino acids. V lost 3 bases, J lost 5 bases, and 13 bases lay in between. The data were obtained in a study of memory CD4+ T cells and cytomegalovirus serostatus. Study context: This sample comes from healthy Belgian adults, roughly nine CMV seropositive, 24 seronegative.

The repertoire was sequenced with immunoSEQ multiplex PCR; TCRdb's copy has only in-frame clones and lacks some. The table lists some 67,000 clones, 70% to 80% of them singletons. Study-level points and caveats: About two fifths of the roughly 150 known CMV-associated TCRbeta sequences appeared in CD4+ memory. Suggested: most of the CMV-linked TCR signature lies in CD4+ memory cells.

The sort gate was single viable CD3+CD4+CD8-CD45RO+ cells for memory CD4+ T cells. After thawing, CD4+ T cells were positively selected. This receptor was taken from an adult in good health and CMV-seropositive. The sample was memory CD4+ T cells from blood. The chain employs TRBV11-2 and TRBJ2-5, with D unresolved. DNA of the CDR3: TGTGCCAGCAGCTTCGTGGGATCTGGGGAGACCCAGTACTTC. This translates into CASSFVGSGETQYF.